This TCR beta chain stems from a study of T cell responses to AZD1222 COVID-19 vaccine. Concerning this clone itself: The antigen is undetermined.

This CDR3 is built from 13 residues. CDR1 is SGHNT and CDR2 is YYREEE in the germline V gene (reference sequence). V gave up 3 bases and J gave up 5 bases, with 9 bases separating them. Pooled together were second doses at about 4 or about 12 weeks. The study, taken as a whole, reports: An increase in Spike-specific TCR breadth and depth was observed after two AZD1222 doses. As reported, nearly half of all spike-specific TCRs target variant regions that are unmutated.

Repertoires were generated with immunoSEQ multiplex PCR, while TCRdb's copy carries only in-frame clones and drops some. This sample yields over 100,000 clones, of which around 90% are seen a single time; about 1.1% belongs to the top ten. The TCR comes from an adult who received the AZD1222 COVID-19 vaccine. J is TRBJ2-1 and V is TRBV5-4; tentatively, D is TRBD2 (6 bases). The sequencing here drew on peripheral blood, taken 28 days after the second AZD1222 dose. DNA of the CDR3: TGTGCCAGCAGCTGGGACTGGGACAATGAGCAGTTCTTC. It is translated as CASSWDWDNEQFF.